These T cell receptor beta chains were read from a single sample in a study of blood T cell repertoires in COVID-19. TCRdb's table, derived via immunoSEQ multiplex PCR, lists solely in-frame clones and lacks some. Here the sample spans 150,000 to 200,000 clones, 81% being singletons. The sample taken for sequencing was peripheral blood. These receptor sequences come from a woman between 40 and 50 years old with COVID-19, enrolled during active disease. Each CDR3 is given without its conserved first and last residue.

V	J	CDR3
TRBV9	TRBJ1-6	ASSPPGNYNSPLH
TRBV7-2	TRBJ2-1	ASSLEQGRSEQF
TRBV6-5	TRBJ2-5	ASSTGVETQY
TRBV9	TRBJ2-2	AGRGHQNTGELF
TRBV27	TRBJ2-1	ASSPAGALPYNEQF
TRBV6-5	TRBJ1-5	ASRRGTGGNQPQH
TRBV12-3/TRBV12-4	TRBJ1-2	ASSLQGSGYT
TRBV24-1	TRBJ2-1	ATSDPRGGQRDEQF
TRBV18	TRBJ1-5	ASSRDRGLVNQPQH
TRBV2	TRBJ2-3	ASSDVGLADPTDTQY
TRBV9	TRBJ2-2	ASSARILAGEAGELF
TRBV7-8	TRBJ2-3	ASDSGTGGFTDTQY
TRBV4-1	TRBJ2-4	ASSFLGTERVQY
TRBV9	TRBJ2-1	ASSPTGHLIYNEQF
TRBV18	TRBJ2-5	ASSQRQGFETQY
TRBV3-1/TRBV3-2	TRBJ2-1	ASSQTGLYEQF
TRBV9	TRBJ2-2	ASSAAIGGELF
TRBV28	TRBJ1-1	ASSRQATNTEAF
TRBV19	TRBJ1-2	ASSPGDRGLNGYT
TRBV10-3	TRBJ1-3	AISEGEGLRVY
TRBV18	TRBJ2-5	ASSPRMSIQETQY
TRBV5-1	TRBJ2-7	ASSLLDSFYEQY
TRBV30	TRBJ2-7	AWSRGSERWEQY
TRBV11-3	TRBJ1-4	ASSLSRGPNEKLF
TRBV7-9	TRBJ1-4	ASRGGNYEKLF
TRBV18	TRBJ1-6	ASSPLDREGSPLH
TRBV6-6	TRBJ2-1	ASSLGRANEQF
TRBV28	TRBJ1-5	ASSSQGVNQPQH
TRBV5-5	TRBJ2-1	ASSSGLADNEQF
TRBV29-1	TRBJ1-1	SGREGGFGYTEAF
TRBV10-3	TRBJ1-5	AISESRGGENQPQH
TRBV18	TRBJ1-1	ASSPRGQMNTEAF
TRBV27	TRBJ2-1	ASTPGGTWIFNEQF
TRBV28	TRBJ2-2	ASSSAGFTGELF
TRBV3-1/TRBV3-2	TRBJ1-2	ASSQSVRVYGYT
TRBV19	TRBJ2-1	ASSSGSNNEQF
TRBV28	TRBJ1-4	ASSAGESTNEKLF
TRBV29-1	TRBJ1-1	SVTQGTNTEAF
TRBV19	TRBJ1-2	ASSIQRGTAGGYT
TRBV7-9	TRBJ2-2	ASNSQGAQVAGELF
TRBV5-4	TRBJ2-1	ASSFVGGSHNEQF
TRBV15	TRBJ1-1	ATSRVSSEAF
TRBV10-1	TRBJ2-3	ASSELAGGKDTQY
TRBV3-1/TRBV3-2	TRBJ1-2	ASSSSRGVYGYT
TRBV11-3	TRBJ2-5	ASSLGQGFEETQY